The entry below describes one TCR beta chain. The antigen remains undetermined. Germline CDR1 is MNHEY and CDR2 is SMNVEV (reference sequence). This CDR3 is built from 16 residues. Trimming left V 5 bases short and J 4 bases short, with 20 bases between. These data are taken from a study of T cell responses to AZD1222 COVID-19 vaccine. Study-level results: Nearly half of unique spike-specific TCRs reportedly avoided B.1.351 and B.1.1.7 mutated regions.

Here immunoSEQ multiplex PCR was the method, and the copy in TCRdb shows in-frame clones only, minus some. The table lists about 180,000 clones, roughly 87% of them singletons, with about 2.5% in the top ten. The rearrangement links TRBV27 to TRBJ1-2; D may be TRBD1 (5 bases). The TCR originated in an adult in good health. This specimen consisted of peripheral blood, obtained on day 0 of AZD1222 vaccination. The CDR3 protein is CASSRFGTEVPYGYTF. As DNA, the CDR3 is TGTGCCAGCAGTAGGTTTGGGACTGAAGTTCCCTATGGCTACACCTTC.